Listed here are 25 T cell receptor beta chains from one sample, sequenced in a study of T cells in Graves' hyperthyroidism and ophthalmopathy. Template material for amplifying TCR beta CDR3 regions consisted of RNA transcripts. Using the HTBI primer set, a first-round RT-PCR was run on the TCR CDR3. Each CDR3 protein gets one entry after TCRdb re-called the multiplex PCR reads with MiXCR. The table includes approximately 640,000 distinct CDR3 sequences, over 40% detected once. The sequenced material came from peripheral blood or thyroid tissue (not recorded which). These receptors were taken from an adult man with Graves' disease, either hyperthyroidism or ophthalmopathy (not recorded which).

This chain uses TRBV29-1 with TRBJ1-1; D is possibly TRBD1 (6 bases). CDR3 length: 18 amino acids. Trimming left V 0 bases short and J 4 bases short, with 24 bases between. Germline lookup yields CDR1 SQVTM and CDR2 ANQGSEA. The CDR3 here is CSVEDLSRTGTSGTEAFF. The CDR3 nucleotides read TGCAGCGTTGAAGATCTTAGCAGAACAGGGACATCGGGCACTGAAGCTTTCTTT. The full variable domain, in which reference TRBV29-1 and TRBJ1-1 provide the parts outside the CDR3, is SAVISQKPSRDICQRGTSLTIQCQVDSQVTMMFWYRQQPGQSLTLIATANQGSEATYESGFVIDKFPISRPNLTFSTLTVSNMSPEDSSIYLCSVEDLSRTGTSGTEAFFGQGTRLTVV.

The V gene is TRBV12-3 or TRBV12-4, the J gene TRBJ1-1, with 10 positions matching TRBD1. The trim removed 5 bases at V and 4 bases at J, leaving 7 bases unmatched. CDR3 length: 15 amino acids. The CDR3 sequence: CASSAGQGQGTEAFF. The CDR3 region has the DNA TGTGCCAGCAGTGCGGGACAGGGGCAGGGCACTGAAGCTTTCTTT.

The chain couples TRBV7-3 to TRBJ2-7, with D hard to call. V lost 11 bases to trimming and J lost 0 bases, with 5 bases between them. Germline loops: CDR1 SGHTA, CDR2 FQGTGA. The CDR3 is 10 residues long. CDR3 amino acids: CAHSSYEQYF. CDR3 coding DNA: TGTGCCCACTCCTCCTACGAGCAGTACTTC.

This clonotype came up many times. The J gene is TRBJ1-1, the V gene TRBV5-1; no definite D call. CDR1 is SGHRS, CDR2 YFSETQ, per germline. There are 14 residues in the CDR3. Trimming left V 1 base short and J 0 bases short, with 7 bases between. Here the CDR3 reads CASSLTPLNTEAFF. Written as DNA, the CDR3 is TGCGCCAGCAGCTTGACCCCTCTGAACACTGAAGCTTTCTTT.

V usage is TRBV5-1 and J usage is TRBJ2-2, with a weak D call TRBD1 (7 bases). V shed 4 bases and J shed 7 bases, with 14 bases lying between them. CDR1 is SGHRS and CDR2 is YFSETQ in the germline V gene. The CDR3 has 14 amino acids. The CDR3 loop is CASSAGQIIGELFF. The CDR3 bases are TGCGCCAGCAGCGCGGGACAGATCATCGGGGAGCTGTTTTTT.

This chain connects TRBV20-1 to TRBJ1-5; no reliable D call. Trimming cost V 0 bases and J 3 bases, with 9 bases left between them. Germline V gives CDR1 DFQATT, CDR2 SNEGSKA (reference sequence). The CDR3 consists of 14 residues. CDR3 protein: CSARDWKTNQPQHF. CDR3 DNA sequence: TGCAGTGCTAGAGATTGGAAGACCAATCAGCCCCAGCATTTT.

A note on this clonotype: This could be a read error, since a much larger clone is one nucleotide away. J is TRBJ2-2 and V is TRBV29-1; 7 nucleotides agree with TRBD1. The germline gives CDR1 SQVTM, CDR2 ANQGSEA. The V gene end was trimmed by 3 bases and the J gene end by 4 bases; junction bases not matched to a gene: 2. The CDR3 sequence is 13 residues long. The CDR3 protein is CSVERGRTGELFF. CDR3 nucleotides: TGCAGCGTTGAGAGGGGGCGCACCGGGGAGCTGTTTTTT.

Only a few counts were recorded for this clonotype. The chain carries TRBV2 and TRBJ1-2; 8 positions match TRBD1. The germline CDR1 and CDR2 sequences are SNHLY and FYNNEI. This CDR3 contains 14 residues. V was pared by 8 bases and J by 4 bases, with 9 bases of the junction left unmatched. The DNA for the CDR3 is TGTGCCAGCCGATTTGGACAGGGTGGCTATGGCTACACCTTC. Residues: CASRFGQGGYGYTF. Full variable domain (rest looked up from reference TRBV2 and TRBJ1-2): EPEVTQTPSHQVTQMGQEVILRCVPISNHLYFYWYRQILGQKVEFLVSFYNNEISEKSEIFDDQFSVERPDGSNFTLKIRSTKLEDSAMYFCASRFGQGGYGYTFGSGTRLTVV.

This chain joins TRBV7-4 and TRBJ1-1; D not certain. The CDR3 totals 16 residues. CDR1 SGHVT and CDR2 SQSDAQ come from the germline V gene. The germline V and J ends were trimmed by 3 bases and 1 base, with 15 bases remaining between them. For the CDR3, the DNA is TGTGCCAGCAGCTTCGTGAGACTGGGATGGAACACTGAAGCTTTCTTT. It encodes CASSFVRLGWNTEAFF. Full variable domain (remainder filled in from reference TRBV7-4 and TRBJ1-1): GAGVSQSPRYKVAKRGRDVALRCDSISGHVTLYWYRQTLGQGSEVLTYSQSDAQRDKSGRPSGRFSAERPERSVSTLKIQRTEQGDSAVYLCASSFVRLGWNTEAFFGQGTRLTVV.

At least ten counts were recorded for this clonotype. This chain uses TRBV2 with TRBJ2-7; no reliable D call. The CDR3 consists of 13 residues. Trimming took off 6 bases at V and 4 bases at J, with 13 bases between the two ends. Germline CDR1 and CDR2: SNHLY and FYNNEI. The CDR3 protein is CASSEQTFYEQYF. The CDR3 DNA follows: TGTGCCAGCAGCGAACAGACTTTTTACGAGCAGTACTTC.

This clonotype was recorded at least ten times. The rearrangement joins TRBV10-2 to TRBJ2-7, with D possibly TRBD1 on 5 matching bases. The V end was cut by 4 bases, the J end by 5 bases, with 12 bases between. The germline V gene encodes CDR1 WSHSY and CDR2 SAAADI. This CDR3 is 13 amino acids long. The CDR3 DNA is TGCGCCAGCAGTGTTCGCAGGGTCAACGAGCAGTACTTC. Encoded protein: CASSVRRVNEQYF.

This clonotype was recorded only once. The chain uses TRBV25-1 and TRBJ1-5; D not resolved. Germline V gives CDR1 MGHDK, CDR2 SYGVNS. Trimming took off 4 bases at V and 6 bases at J, with 10 bases between the two ends. The CDR3 loop spans 13 amino acids. This CDR3 is CASSVTELQPQHF. The CDR3, as DNA: TGTGCCAGCAGTGTCACTGAGCTTCAGCCCCAGCATTTT. Drawing the rest from reference TRBV25-1 and TRBJ1-5, the complete variable domain is EADIYQTPRYLVIGTGKKITLECSQTMGHDKMYWYQQDPGMELHLIHYSYGVNSTEKGDLSSESTVSRIRTEHFPLTLESARPSHTSQYLCASSVTELQPQHFGDGTRLSIL.

This clonotype was detected only a few times. The chain recombines TRBV12-3 or TRBV12-4 with TRBJ1-1, with 7 bases identical to TRBD1. V dropped 5 bases and J dropped 10; count of bases not matched to a gene: 10. The CDR3 length is 13 residues. The CDR3 loop reads CASSPTGSGLAFF. The CDR3 DNA follows: TGTGCCAGCAGTCCGACAGGGTCAGGCTTAGCTTTCTTT.

As regards this clonotype: A much bigger clone sits one base away, suggesting this may be a read error. The chain is built from TRBV10-3 and TRBJ1-2, with TRBD1 matching over 9 bases. The V gene's germline CDR1 is ENHRY and CDR2 SYGVKD. The CDR3 totals 15 residues. CDR3 sequence (DNA): TGTGCCATCAGTGAGGGGGACAGGGTAATCGATGGCTACTCCTTC. The encoded protein is CAISEGDRVIDGYSF.

The chain joins TRBV19 to TRBJ1-1; tentative D call: TRBD1 (6 bases). The CDR3 extends over 17 amino acids. Germline-derived CDR1 and CDR2 are LNHDA and SQIVND (reference sequence). The V end lost 6 bases, the J end lost 4 bases, and 24 bases lay between the germline ends. CDR3 nucleotides: TGTGCCAGTAGCAACATGGGCCGAGGACAGAGGTTCACTGAAGCTTTCTTT. It yields the protein CASSNMGRGQRFTEAFF.

This clonotype was detected a few times. V usage is TRBV19 and J usage is TRBJ1-1; the D is unclear. The germline V and J ends were trimmed by 4 bases and 5 bases, with 17 bases remaining between them. CDR1 is LNHDA, CDR2 SQIVND, per germline (reference sequence). This CDR3 contains 15 residues. The CDR3 DNA sequence: TGTGCCAGTAGTACCGCCCTGGCCCCGGGAACTGAAGCTTTCTTT. This encodes CASSTALAPGTEAFF.

Concerning this clonotype itself: This may be a read error, as it is one base from a much larger clone. The CDR3 bases are TGTGCCAGCAGCTCGAGGACAGGTCAGCCCCAGCATTTT. Translation: CASSSRTGQPQHF. The chain couples TRBV7-2 to TRBJ1-5; TRBD1 agrees at 7 bases. The CDR3 has 13 amino acids. With 4 bases clipped from V and 6 bases from J, the junction kept 3 bases outside the gene matches. CDR1 and CDR2 (germline): SGHTA, FQGNSA.

There are a few counts of this clonotype. This chain links TRBV19 with TRBJ2-5; D is perhaps TRBD2 (7 bases). The CDR3 loop spans 14 amino acids. Germline V lookup: CDR1 LNHDA, CDR2 SQIVND (reference sequence). Trimming removed 6 bases at V and 1 base at J, with 12 bases between. CDR3 sequence (DNA): TGTGCCAGTAGGCGGAGGGGGGGCCAAGAGACCCAGTACTTC. Translating it yields CASRRRGGQETQYF.

J is TRBJ2-7 and V is TRBV20-1; either TRBD1 or TRBD2 may fit D (5 bases each). CDR3 length: 14 residues. Trimming shortened V by 2 bases and J by 9 bases, and 20 bases separated the two germline ends. Germline V gene data show CDR1 as DFQATT and CDR2 as SNEGSKA (reference sequence). The CDR3 DNA follows: TGCAGTGCTAGAACGAAAACCGGGAAGAGGGGGCAGTACTTC. Its protein is CSARTKTGKRGQYF.

The chain uses TRBV5-1 and TRBJ2-7, with D perhaps being TRBD1 or TRBD2 (5 bases each). V lost 5 bases to trimming and J lost 1 base, with 10 bases between them. Germline-derived CDR1 and CDR2 are SGHRS and YFSETQ. The CDR3 extends over 13 amino acids. CDR3 loop: CASRGDGSYEQYF. The CDR3 nucleotides read TGCGCCAGCAGGGGGGACGGATCCTACGAGCAGTACTTC.

As for this clonotype: A read error may be the cause here, since a much bigger clone is one base away. This chain connects TRBV10-1 to TRBJ1-1; no definite D call. The CDR3 is made up of 15 amino acids. Trimming took off 4 bases at V and 0 bases at J, with 12 bases between the two ends. Germline CDR1 and CDR2: WNHNN and SYGVQD (reference sequence). The CDR3 DNA reads as TGCGCCAGCAGTGGGTCAGCGGGGATGAACACTGAAGCTTTCTTT. This encodes CASSGSAGMNTEAFF.

This clonotype has more than one count but fewer than ten. The chain couples TRBV7-9 to TRBJ1-4; D is possibly TRBD1 (5 bases). Germline V gives CDR1 SEHNR, CDR2 FQNEAQ (reference sequence). The length of the CDR3 is 16 residues. V shed 0 bases and J shed 6 bases, with 14 bases lying between them. The CDR3 DNA sequence: TGTGCCAGCAGCTTAGCGCTCGAGAGGGACCATGAAAAACTGTTTTTT. Its protein is CASSLALERDHEKLFF.

This clonotype came up many times. The chain uses TRBV2 and TRBJ2-5; D unresolved. This CDR3 region has 14 residues. Trimming removed 8 bases at V and 5 bases at J, with 18 bases between. The V gene's germline CDR1 is SNHLY and CDR2 FYNNEI. The CDR3 loop reads CASAVPPLGETQYF. The CDR3, as DNA: TGTGCCAGCGCGGTGCCTCCTCTGGGGGAGACCCAGTACTTC.

This clonotype has a count of ten or more. V usage is TRBV6-5 and J usage is TRBJ1-1, with 8 bases lining up with TRBD1. The CDR3 extends over 13 amino acids. V lost 6 bases, J lost 4 bases, and 4 bases stayed unmatched. Per germline, CDR1 MNHEY and CDR2 SVGAGI. In DNA form, the CDR3 reads TGTGCCAGCAGAGGACAGGGTTTCACTGAAGCTTTCTTT. Translation gives CASRGQGFTEAFF.

The V call is TRBV5-1, the J call TRBJ1-3; D remains ambiguous. This CDR3 has 14 amino acids. Trimming took 0 bases from V and 8 from J, leaving 12 bases between them. The germline gives CDR1 SGHRS, CDR2 YFSETQ. The CDR3 DNA reads as TGCGCCAGCAGCTTGGGGCAGTATGGCTACACCATATATTTT. Protein product: CASSLGQYGYTIYF.